The 15 T cell receptor beta chains reported below all come from one sample, sequenced in a study of chemoradiotherapy in HPV16-positive cancers. The protocol was immunoSEQ multiplex PCR, while the TCRdb copy is restricted to in-frame clones and leaves out a portion. The top ten clones hold 3.8% of a sample with tens of thousands of clones, 80% of them seen once. Specimen: blood, collected from a patient who underwent chemoradiotherapy. All receptors come from a human donor with HPV-associated anogenital cancer.

The V gene is TRBV7-9, the J gene TRBJ2-1; 11 bases align to TRBD2. V lost 6 bases and J lost 10; bases outside the gene matches: 8. Germline CDR1 is SEHNR and CDR2 is FQNEAQ (reference sequence). The CDR3 spans 14 residues. CDR3 amino acids: CASSSSGGAGEQFF. In DNA, the CDR3 is TGTGCCAGCAGTAGTAGCGGGGGGGCAGGGGAGCAGTTCTTC.

The chain recombines TRBV11-3 with TRBJ2-5; 10 nucleotides agree with TRBD1. Germline V gene sequence: CDR1 SGHNT, CDR2 YENEEA. The J segment lost 4 bases and the V segment lost 1 base, leaving 0 bases of the junction unmatched. CDR3 length: 14 residues. The chain's CDR3 is CASSLGQGAETQYF. CDR3 coding DNA: TGTGCCAGCAGCTTAGGACAGGGGGCAGAGACCCAGTACTTC.

The chain joins TRBV6-5 to TRBJ2-3; a possible D gene is TRBD2 (7 bases). The CDR3 extends over 14 amino acids. Trimming removed 7 bases at V and 5 bases at J, with 16 bases between. CDR1 and CDR2 (germline): MNHEY, SVGAGI. The CDR3 reads CASNRGGQIDTQYF. CDR3 DNA: TGTGCCAGCAATAGGGGGGGCCAGATAGATACGCAGTATTTT.

The V gene is TRBV19, the J gene TRBJ1-1; 9 bases align to TRBD1. Losses at the gene ends were 7 bases for V and 6 bases for J; bases not matched to a gene: 9. This CDR3 is 14 amino acids long. Germline CDR1 is LNHDA and CDR2 is SQIVND (reference sequence). The CDR3 nucleotides are TGTGCCAGTAAGACCGACAGGGGGGGACCTGAAGCTTTCTTT. It yields the protein CASKTDRGGPEAFF. Drawing the rest from reference TRBV19 and TRBJ1-1, the complete variable domain is DGGITQSPKYLFRKEGQNVTLSCEQNLNHDAMYWYRQDPGQGLRLIYYSQIVNDFQKGDIAEGYSVSREKKESFPLTVTSAQKNPTAFYLCASKTDRGGPEAFFGQGTRLTVV.

The rearrangement joins TRBV5-1 to TRBJ2-7; 10 bases map to TRBD1. The CDR3 runs to 15 residues. The V segment lost 5 bases and the J segment 1 base; nucleotides outside the gene matches: 6. In germline, CDR1 is SGHRS, CDR2 YFSETQ. The CDR3 DNA follows: TGCGCCAGCAGTAACCGGGACAGGGGATCCTACGAGCAGTACTTC. Protein sequence: CASSNRDRGSYEQYF.

The rearrangement joins TRBV9 to TRBJ1-3, with D unclear. Germline V gene sequence: CDR1 SGDLS, CDR2 YYNGEE. V lost 10 bases and J lost 3, with 14 bases in between. The CDR3 covers 13 residues. CDR3 bases: TGTGCCTCCGCCGCTATGGGTGGAAACACCATATATTTT. The encoded protein is CASAAMGGNTIYF.

The chain joins TRBV6-1 to TRBJ1-1; D is ambiguous. CDR3 size: 14 residues. The ends were cut back, 2 bases at V and 6 bases at J, with 13 bases in the middle. Germline V CDR1 and CDR2: MNHNS, SASEGT. The CDR3 sequence: CASSESLRVPEAFF. CDR3 DNA: TGTGCCAGCAGTGAATCATTGAGGGTTCCTGAAGCTTTCTTT.

The chain employs TRBV11-1 and TRBJ2-1; unclear D gene. V was cut by 4 bases and J by 10 bases, with 20 bases left in between. The germline V gene encodes CDR1 SGHAT and CDR2 FQDESV (reference sequence). The CDR3 covers 15 residues. CDR3 sequence (DNA): TGTGCCAGCAGCTCCCCCACCCGGTCGGCCGGCGAGCAGTTCTTC. Its translation: CASSSPTRSAGEQFF.

The V and J genes are TRBV27 and TRBJ1-2, with 8 bases that match TRBD1. The J segment lost 3 bases and the V segment lost 6 bases, leaving 6 bases of the junction unmatched. The CDR3 contains 14 residues. CDR1 is MNHEY, CDR2 SMNVEV, per germline (reference sequence). The CDR3 sequence is CASRLQGEDYGYTF. The CDR3 DNA follows: TGTGCCAGCAGACTACAGGGGGAAGACTATGGCTACACCTTC.

The V call is TRBV6-5, the J call TRBJ1-5; D is undetermined. V shed 3 bases and J shed 10 bases, with 19 bases lying between them. The CDR3 runs to 15 residues. Germline loops: CDR1 MNHEY, CDR2 SVGAGI. CDR3 in DNA: TGTGCCAGCAGTTATGCCGGGAGGGAATCAGAACCCCAGCATTTT. It yields the protein CASSYAGRESEPQHF.

In its sample, this clone was seen a few times. V gene TRBV2 combines with J gene TRBJ1-5, with TRBD1 matching 10 bases. Germline V lookup: CDR1 SNHLY, CDR2 FYNNEI. The ends lost 6 bases at V and 3 bases at J; junction bases unmatched: 5. The CDR3 covers 15 residues. The CDR3 sequence is CASRGTGAANQPQHF. The CDR3 DNA reads TGTGCCAGCAGGGGGACAGGGGCAGCCAATCAGCCCCAGCATTTT. The whole variable domain, filled in from reference TRBV2 and TRBJ1-5, reads EPEVTQTPSHQVTQMGQEVILRCVPISNHLYFYWYRQILGQKVEFLVSFYNNEISEKSEIFDDQFSVERPDGSNFTLKIRSTKLEDSAMYFCASRGTGAANQPQHFGDGTRLSIL.

The chain couples TRBV5-1 to TRBJ2-2, with 8 bases fitting TRBD1. Germline CDR1 SGHRS, CDR2 YFSETQ. This CDR3 contains 14 residues. Germline trimming cut 0 bases from V and 6 bases from J; bases unmatched to any gene: 1. The CDR3, as DNA: TGCGCCAGCAGCTTGGCACAGGGGGCCGGGGAGCTGTTTTTT. Encoded protein: CASSLAQGAGELFF. The variable domain in full, with the rest retrieved from reference TRBV5-1 and TRBJ2-2, is KAGVTQTPRYLIKTRGQQVTLSCSPISGHRSVSWYQQTPGQGLQFLFEYFSETQRNKGNFPGRFSGRQFSNSRSEMNVSTLELGDSALYLCASSLAQGAGELFFGEGSRLTVL.

This chain uses TRBV19 with TRBJ2-7; D ambiguous. V lost 6 bases and J lost 6, with 9 bases in between. The CDR3 covers 11 residues. CDR1 LNHDA and CDR2 SQIVND come from the germline V gene (reference sequence). The CDR3 sequence: CASSFGFEQYF. CDR3 nucleotides: TGTGCCAGTAGCTTCGGTTTCGAGCAGTACTTC.

This clone appeared a few times. The rearrangement joins TRBV9 to TRBJ2-1; 7 nucleotides line up with TRBD1. Losses at the gene ends were 0 bases for V and 10 bases for J; bases not matched to a gene: 7. Germline V CDR1 and CDR2: SGDLS, YYNGEE. The CDR3 has 14 amino acids. CDR3 nucleotides: TGTGCCAGCAGCGTAGGGGACAGCCAGCAAGAGCAGTTCTTC. This codes for CASSVGDSQQEQFF.

The sample holds one count of this clone. As DNA, the CDR3 is TGTGCCAGTAGCCGGGAGGGGACTAGCGGGGTCGGGGAGCTGTTTTTT. This translates into CASSREGTSGVGELFF. The V gene is TRBV19, the J gene TRBJ2-2; 13 bases agree with TRBD2. The CDR3 consists of 16 residues. V shed 6 bases, J shed 7 bases, and the junction held 8 bases outside the gene matches. Per germline, CDR1 LNHDA and CDR2 SQIVND (reference sequence).